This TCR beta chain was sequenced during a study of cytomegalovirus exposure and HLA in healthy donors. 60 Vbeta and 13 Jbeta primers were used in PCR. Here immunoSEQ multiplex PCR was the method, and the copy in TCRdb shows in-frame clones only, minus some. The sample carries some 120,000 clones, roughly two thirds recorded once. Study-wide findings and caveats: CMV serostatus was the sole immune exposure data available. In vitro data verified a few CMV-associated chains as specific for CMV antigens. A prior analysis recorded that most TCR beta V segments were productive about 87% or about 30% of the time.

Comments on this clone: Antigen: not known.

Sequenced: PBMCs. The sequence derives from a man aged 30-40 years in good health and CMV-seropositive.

CDR3 nucleotide sequence: TGCGCCAGCAGCCAAGGGGGGACGGGAGCAGAGACCCAGTACTTC. Translating it yields CASSQGGTGAETQYF. The chain joins TRBV4-3 to TRBJ2-5; D possibly corresponds to TRBD2 (6 bases). Germline V gene lookup returns CDR1 LGHNA and CDR2 YSLEER. This CDR3 has 15 amino acids. Trimming shortened V by 1 base and J by 4 bases, and 13 bases separated the two germline ends.